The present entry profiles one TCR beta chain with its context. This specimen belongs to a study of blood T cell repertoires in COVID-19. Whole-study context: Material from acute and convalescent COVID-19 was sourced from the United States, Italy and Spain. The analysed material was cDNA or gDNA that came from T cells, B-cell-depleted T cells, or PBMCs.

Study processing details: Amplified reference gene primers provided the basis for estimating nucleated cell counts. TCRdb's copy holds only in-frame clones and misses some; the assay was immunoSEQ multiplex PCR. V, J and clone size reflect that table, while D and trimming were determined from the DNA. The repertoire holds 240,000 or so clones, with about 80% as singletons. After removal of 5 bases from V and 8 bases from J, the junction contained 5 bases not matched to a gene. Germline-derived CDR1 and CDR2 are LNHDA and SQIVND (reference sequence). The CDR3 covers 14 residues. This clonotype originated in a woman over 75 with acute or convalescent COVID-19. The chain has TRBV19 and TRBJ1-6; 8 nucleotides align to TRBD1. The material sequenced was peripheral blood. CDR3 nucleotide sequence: TGTGCCAGTAGTCTCGGACAGGGTCATTCACCCCTCCACTTT. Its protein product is CASSLGQGHSPLHF.